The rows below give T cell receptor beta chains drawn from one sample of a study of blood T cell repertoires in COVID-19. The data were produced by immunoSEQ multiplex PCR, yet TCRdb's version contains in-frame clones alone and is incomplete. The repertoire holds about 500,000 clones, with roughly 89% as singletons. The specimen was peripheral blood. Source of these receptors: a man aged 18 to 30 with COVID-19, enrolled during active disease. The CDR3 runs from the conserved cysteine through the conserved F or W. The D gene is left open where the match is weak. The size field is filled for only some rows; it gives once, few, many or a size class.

CDR3 protein: CASSLAGLAPNEQFF
CDR3 DNA: TGTGCCAGCAGCTTAGCTGGACTAGCCCCCAATGAGCAGTTCTTC
clone size: NA
D gene: TRBD2
J gene: TRBJ2-1
V gene: TRBV7-9

CDR3 protein: CASSGSNSPLHF
CDR3 DNA: TGTGCCAGCAGCGGGAGTAATTCACCCCTCCACTTT
clone size: NA
D gene: NA
J gene: TRBJ1-6
V gene: TRBV13

CDR3 protein: CASSRAERGGNEQFF
CDR3 DNA: TGTGCCAGCAGCCGGGCTGAGCGGGGGGGCAATGAGCAGTTCTTC
clone size: NA
D gene: TRBD2
J gene: TRBJ2-1
V gene: TRBV5-4

CDR3 protein: CASRWTGDYGYTF
CDR3 DNA: TGTGCCAGCAGGTGGACGGGGGACTATGGCTACACCTTC
clone size: NA
D gene: NA
J gene: TRBJ1-2
V gene: TRBV12-3/TRBV12-4

CDR3 protein: CASSLVDLRTQYF
CDR3 DNA: TGTGCCAGCAGCTTAGTGGACTTAAGGACCCAGTACTTC
clone size: NA
D gene: NA
J gene: TRBJ2-5
V gene: TRBV7-9

CDR3 protein: CASSPGRDAYEQYF
CDR3 DNA: TGTGCCAGCTCACCTGGCAGGGATGCCTACGAGCAGTACTTC
clone size: once
D gene: NA
J gene: TRBJ2-7
V gene: TRBV18

CDR3 protein: CASSEQGNTEAFF
CDR3 DNA: TGTGCCAGCAGTGAGCAGGGAAACACTGAAGCTTTCTTT
clone size: NA
D gene: NA
J gene: TRBJ1-1
V gene: TRBV2

CDR3 protein: CASSLPGTSGTTGELFF
CDR3 DNA: TGCGCCAGCAGCTTGCCGGGGACTAGCGGTACGACCGGGGAGCTGTTTTTT
clone size: NA
D gene: TRBD2
J gene: TRBJ2-2
V gene: TRBV5-1

CDR3 protein: CASSIGGPTDEQYF
CDR3 DNA: TGTGCCAGTAGTATAGGGGGGCCTACCGACGAGCAGTACTTC
clone size: NA
D gene: NA
J gene: TRBJ2-7
V gene: TRBV19

CDR3 protein: CATSVGTGDFQPQHF
CDR3 DNA: TGTGCCACCAGTGTCGGGACAGGGGATTTCCAGCCCCAGCATTTT
clone size: NA
D gene: TRBD1
J gene: TRBJ1-5
V gene: TRBV15

CDR3 protein: CASSQGGSLYGEQYF
CDR3 DNA: TGCGCCAGCAGCCAGGGGGGATCCCTTTATGGCGAGCAGTACTTC
clone size: NA
D gene: NA
J gene: TRBJ2-7
V gene: TRBV4-1

CDR3 protein: CASSLASRANVLTF
CDR3 DNA: TGCGCCAGCAGCCTGGCTAGTCGGGCCAACGTCCTGACTTTC
clone size: NA
D gene: NA
J gene: TRBJ2-6
V gene: TRBV5-1

CDR3 protein: CASSADSGTVYEQYF
CDR3 DNA: TGTGCCAGCAGCGCAGATAGCGGGACCGTTTACGAGCAGTACTTC
clone size: NA
D gene: TRBD2
J gene: TRBJ2-7
V gene: TRBV9

CDR3 protein: CASFGGAFTNEQFF
CDR3 DNA: TGTGCCAGCTTTGGGGGGGCCTTTACTAATGAGCAGTTCTTC
clone size: NA
D gene: NA
J gene: TRBJ2-1
V gene: TRBV6-5

CDR3 protein: CAWSDRGPAEAFF
CDR3 DNA: TGTGCCTGGAGTGACAGGGGGCCCGCTGAAGCTTTCTTT
clone size: NA
D gene: TRBD1
J gene: TRBJ1-1
V gene: TRBV30

CDR3 protein: CASSRDYNEQFF
CDR3 DNA: TGTGCCAGCAGCCGGGACTACAATGAGCAGTTCTTC
clone size: NA
D gene: NA
J gene: TRBJ2-1
V gene: TRBV13

CDR3 protein: CASSVSVGYTF
CDR3 DNA: TGTGCCAGCAGTGTTTCGGTTGGCTACACCTTC
clone size: NA
D gene: NA
J gene: TRBJ1-2
V gene: TRBV2

CDR3 protein: CASSSMGGEQGRNIQYF
CDR3 DNA: TGTGCCAGCAGCTCGATGGGGGGGGAGCAAGGGCGAAACATTCAGTACTTC
clone size: once
D gene: TRBD2
J gene: TRBJ2-4
V gene: TRBV5-4

CDR3 protein: CASSLLRGSQETQYF
CDR3 DNA: TGTGCCAGCAGCCTCCTCCGGGGGTCCCAAGAGACCCAGTACTTC
clone size: NA
D gene: NA
J gene: TRBJ2-5
V gene: TRBV5-6

CDR3 protein: CASSQSPRTVRPGTEKLFF
CDR3 DNA: TGTGCCAGCAGCCAATCTCCGCGGACAGTCCGCCCGGGAACCGAAAAACTGTTTTTT
clone size: NA
D gene: NA
J gene: TRBJ1-4
V gene: TRBV14

CDR3 protein: CASSVGEGGLPGNTIYF
CDR3 DNA: TGTGCCAGCAGTGTGGGTGAGGGAGGGTTACCTGGAAACACCATATATTTT
clone size: NA
D gene: NA
J gene: TRBJ1-3
V gene: TRBV2

CDR3 protein: CASSRGEQYF
CDR3 DNA: TGTGCCAGCAGTCGAGGCGAGCAGTACTTC
clone size: once
D gene: NA
J gene: TRBJ2-7
V gene: TRBV6-5

CDR3 protein: CASSPYAGRGGYTF
CDR3 DNA: TGTGCCAGCAGCCCCTACGCGGGGAGAGGCGGCTACACCTTC
clone size: NA
D gene: NA
J gene: TRBJ1-2
V gene: TRBV3-1/TRBV3-2

CDR3 protein: CASSLEYRDNEQFF
CDR3 DNA: TGCGCCAGCAGCTTGGAGTACAGAGACAATGAGCAGTTCTTC
clone size: NA
D gene: NA
J gene: TRBJ2-1
V gene: TRBV5-1

CDR3 protein: CASSPGGSSTDTQYF
CDR3 DNA: TGTGCCAGCTCACCTGGCGGGAGTAGCACAGATACGCAGTATTTT
clone size: NA
D gene: TRBD2
J gene: TRBJ2-3
V gene: TRBV18

CDR3 protein: CASSLAGGNTEAFF
CDR3 DNA: TGTGCCAGCAGCCTCGCAGGGGGCAACACTGAAGCTTTCTTT
clone size: NA
D gene: TRBD1
J gene: TRBJ1-1
V gene: TRBV11-3

CDR3 protein: CAINRQEGAEQFF
CDR3 DNA: TGTGCCATCAATAGACAGGAAGGGGCTGAGCAGTTCTTC
clone size: NA
D gene: NA
J gene: TRBJ2-1
V gene: TRBV10-3

CDR3 protein: CASSQDMGGITYEQYF
CDR3 DNA: TGCGCCAGCAGCCAAGATATGGGGGGGATTACCTACGAGCAGTACTTC
clone size: NA
D gene: TRBD2
J gene: TRBJ2-7
V gene: TRBV4-1

CDR3 protein: CASSPGIGRGYGYTF
CDR3 DNA: TGTGCCAGCAGTCCGGGTATTGGGCGGGGCTATGGCTACACCTTC
clone size: NA
D gene: NA
J gene: TRBJ1-2
V gene: TRBV6-5

CDR3 protein: CASRTGDGNTIYF
CDR3 DNA: TGTGCCAGCAGGACAGGGGATGGAAACACCATATATTTT
clone size: NA
D gene: TRBD1
J gene: TRBJ1-3
V gene: TRBV12-3/TRBV12-4

CDR3 protein: CSVEVQGEQYF
CDR3 DNA: TGCAGCGTTGAAGTTCAGGGCGAGCAGTACTTC
clone size: NA
D gene: NA
J gene: TRBJ2-7
V gene: TRBV29-1

CDR3 protein: CASSLGLAGGGTGELFF
CDR3 DNA: TGTGCCAGCAGTTTAGGACTAGCGGGAGGAGGAACCGGGGAGCTGTTTTTT
clone size: NA
D gene: TRBD2
J gene: TRBJ2-2
V gene: TRBV5-4

CDR3 protein: CASSQPGEKLFF
CDR3 DNA: TGTGCCAGCAGTCAGCCAGGTGAAAAACTGTTTTTT
clone size: NA
D gene: NA
J gene: TRBJ1-4
V gene: TRBV2

CDR3 protein: CASSFRLAGALGDTQYF
CDR3 DNA: TGTGCCAGCAGCTTCCGACTAGCGGGAGCGCTGGGAGATACGCAGTATTTT
clone size: NA
D gene: TRBD2
J gene: TRBJ2-3
V gene: TRBV13

CDR3 protein: CASSRDRVETQYF
CDR3 DNA: TGTGCCAGTAGCCGGGACAGGGTAGAGACCCAGTACTTC
clone size: NA
D gene: TRBD1
J gene: TRBJ2-5
V gene: TRBV2

CDR3 protein: CASSAGQGNGYTF
CDR3 DNA: TGTGCCAGCTCAGCGGGACAGGGGAATGGCTACACCTTC
clone size: NA
D gene: TRBD1
J gene: TRBJ1-2
V gene: TRBV18

CDR3 protein: CSASRRSYEQYF
CDR3 DNA: TGCAGTGCTAGTAGGAGATCCTACGAGCAGTACTTC
clone size: NA
D gene: NA
J gene: TRBJ2-7
V gene: TRBV20-1

CDR3 protein: CASSPEGAYEQYF
CDR3 DNA: TGTGCCAGCAGCCCTGAAGGGGCCTACGAGCAGTACTTC
clone size: NA
D gene: NA
J gene: TRBJ2-7
V gene: TRBV7-9

CDR3 protein: CASSGDRTVGTEAFF
CDR3 DNA: TGTGCCAGCTCAGGGGACAGGACCGTCGGTACTGAAGCTTTCTTT
clone size: NA
D gene: TRBD1
J gene: TRBJ1-1
V gene: TRBV18

CDR3 protein: CASRASSGGGASTDTQYF
CDR3 DNA: TGTGCCAGCAGGGCCTCTAGCGGGGGGGGCGCTAGCACAGATACGCAGTATTTT
clone size: NA
D gene: TRBD2
J gene: TRBJ2-3
V gene: TRBV2

CDR3 protein: CASSAGTGGGFSNQPQHF
CDR3 DNA: TGTGCCAGTAGTGCCGGGACAGGGGGGGGTTTTAGCAATCAGCCCCAGCATTTT
clone size: NA
D gene: TRBD1
J gene: TRBJ1-5
V gene: TRBV19

CDR3 protein: CASAAGNTEAFF
CDR3 DNA: TGTGCCAGCGCCGCCGGGAACACTGAAGCTTTCTTT
clone size: few
D gene: NA
J gene: TRBJ1-1
V gene: TRBV27